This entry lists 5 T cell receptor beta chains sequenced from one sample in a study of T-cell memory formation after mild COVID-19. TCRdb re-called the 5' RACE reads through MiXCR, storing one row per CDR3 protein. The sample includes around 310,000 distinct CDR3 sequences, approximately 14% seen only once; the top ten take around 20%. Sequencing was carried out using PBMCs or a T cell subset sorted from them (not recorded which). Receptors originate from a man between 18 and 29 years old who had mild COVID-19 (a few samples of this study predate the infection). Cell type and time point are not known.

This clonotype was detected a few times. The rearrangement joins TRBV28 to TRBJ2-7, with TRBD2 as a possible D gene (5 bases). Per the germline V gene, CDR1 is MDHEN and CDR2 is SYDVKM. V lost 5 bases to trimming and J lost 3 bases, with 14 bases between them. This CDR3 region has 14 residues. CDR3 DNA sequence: TGTGCCAGCAGTCCGACCGGGAAGAACTACGAGCAGTACGTC. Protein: CASSPTGKNYEQYV.

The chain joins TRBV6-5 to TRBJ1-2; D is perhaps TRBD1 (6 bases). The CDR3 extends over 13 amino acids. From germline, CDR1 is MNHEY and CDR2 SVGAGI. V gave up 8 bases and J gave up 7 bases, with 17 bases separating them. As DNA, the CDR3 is TGTGCCAGCGGCGAACAGGGTTGGGGTGGCTACACCTTC. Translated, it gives CASGEQGWGGYTF.

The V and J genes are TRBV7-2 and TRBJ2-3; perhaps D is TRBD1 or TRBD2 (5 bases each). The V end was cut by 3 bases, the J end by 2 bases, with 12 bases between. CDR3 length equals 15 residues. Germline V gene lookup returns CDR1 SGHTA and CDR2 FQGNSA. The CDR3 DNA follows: TGTGCCAGCAGCTTTACCCGGGGCCCCACAGATACGCAGTATTTT. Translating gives CASSFTRGPTDTQYF.

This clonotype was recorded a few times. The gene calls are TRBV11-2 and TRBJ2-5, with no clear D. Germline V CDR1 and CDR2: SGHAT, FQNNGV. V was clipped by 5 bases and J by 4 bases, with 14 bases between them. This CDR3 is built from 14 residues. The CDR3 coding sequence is TGTGCCAGCAGCCTTCCGATTAAGGGAGAGACCCAGTACTTC. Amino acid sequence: CASSLPIKGETQYF. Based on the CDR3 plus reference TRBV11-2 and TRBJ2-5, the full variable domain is EAGVAQSPRYKIIEKRQSVAFWCNPISGHATLYWYQQILGQGPKLLIQFQNNGVVDDSQLPKDRFSAERLKGVDSTLKIQPAKLEDSAVYLCASSLPIKGETQYFGPGTRLLVL.

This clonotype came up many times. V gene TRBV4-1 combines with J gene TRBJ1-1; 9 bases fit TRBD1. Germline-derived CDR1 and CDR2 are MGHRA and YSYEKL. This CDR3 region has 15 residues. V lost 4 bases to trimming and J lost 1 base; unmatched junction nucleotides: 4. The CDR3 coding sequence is TGCGCCAGCAGCCTACAGGGGGCACAGAACACTGAAGCTTTCTTT. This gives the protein CASSLQGAQNTEAFF.